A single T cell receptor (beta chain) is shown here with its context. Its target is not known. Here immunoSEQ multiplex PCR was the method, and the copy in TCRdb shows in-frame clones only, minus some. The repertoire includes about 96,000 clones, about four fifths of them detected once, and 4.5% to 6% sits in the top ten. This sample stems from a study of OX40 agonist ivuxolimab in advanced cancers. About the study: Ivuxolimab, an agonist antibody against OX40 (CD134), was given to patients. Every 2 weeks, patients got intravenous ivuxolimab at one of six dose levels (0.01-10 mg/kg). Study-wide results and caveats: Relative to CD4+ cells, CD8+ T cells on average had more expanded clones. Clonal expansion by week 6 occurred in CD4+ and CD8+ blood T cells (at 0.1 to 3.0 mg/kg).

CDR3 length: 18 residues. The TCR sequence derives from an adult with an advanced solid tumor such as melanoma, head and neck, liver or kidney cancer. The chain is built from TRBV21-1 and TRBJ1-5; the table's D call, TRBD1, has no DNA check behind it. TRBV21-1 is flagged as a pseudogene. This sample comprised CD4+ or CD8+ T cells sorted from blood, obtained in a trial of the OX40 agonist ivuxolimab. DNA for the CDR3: TGTGCCGGTAATGTCCTCCCCCCCACAGGGTATAGCAATCAGCCCCAGCATTTT. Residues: CAGNVLPPTGYSNQPQHF.